The rows below give T cell receptor beta chains drawn from one sample of a study of blood T cell repertoires in COVID-19. Libraries were prepared by immunoSEQ multiplex PCR; TCRdb keeps only in-frame clonotypes and omits some of them. The data show about 89,000 clones, about 77% seen once. The sequencing sample was made of peripheral blood. These receptors were collected from a man aged 65 to 79 with COVID-19, enrolled during active disease. Each CDR3 is given with its conserved first and last residue. D genes are given only for firm matches. Some rows mark clone size as missing; the rest say once, few, many or name a class of expanded clone.

j_call	d_call	clone_size	cdr3_length	v_call	cdr3_aa	cdr3_nt
TRBJ1-4	TRBD1	once	15	TRBV5-1	CASSLVGTGNEKLFF	TGCGCCAGCAGCTTGGTGGGGACAGGGAATGAAAAACTGTTTTTT
TRBJ2-1	TRBD2	once	17	TRBV11-3	CASSFSWRPSGYNEQFF	TGTGCCAGCAGCTTTAGTTGGCGGCCTAGCGGTTACAATGAGCAGTTCTTC
TRBJ1-1	TRBD1	.	15	TRBV15	CATSRIQGAHGEAFF	TGTGCCACCAGCAGGATACAGGGGGCACACGGTGAAGCTTTCTTT
TRBJ1-2	.	few	13	TRBV12-3/TRBV12-4	CASSFVTTAGYTF	TGTGCCAGCAGTTTTGTGACAACGGCTGGCTACACCTTC
TRBJ2-3	.	medium-sized	15	TRBV5-1	CASSLVALSTDTQYF	TGCGCCAGCAGCTTGGTGGCATTAAGCACAGATACGCAGTATTTT
TRBJ2-1	TRBD1	.	15	TRBV9	CASSVDRAPLTEQFF	TGTGCCAGCAGCGTTGACAGGGCCCCCCTCACTGAGCAGTTCTTC
TRBJ1-6	.	.	15	TRBV11-3	CASSLDRGTNSPLHF	TGTGCCAGCAGCTTAGATCGGGGAACAAATTCACCCCTCCACTTT
TRBJ2-6	TRBD1	.	17	TRBV18	CASSRRDRGSGANVLTF	TGTGCCAGCTCACGGAGGGACAGGGGAAGTGGGGCCAACGTCCTGACTTTC
TRBJ2-5	.	.	14	TRBV10-2	CASSENSPRETQYF	TGCGCCAGCAGTGAGAACTCCCCGCGGGAGACCCAGTACTTC
TRBJ2-6	.	.	15	TRBV11-2	CASSLGGPGANVLTF	TGTGCCAGCAGCTTAGGGGGGCCCGGGGCCAACGTCCTGACTTTC
TRBJ1-5	.	.	15	TRBV7-2	CASSLVVGENQPQHF	TGTGCCAGCAGCTTAGTCGTCGGAGAAAATCAGCCCCAGCATTTT
TRBJ1-2	TRBD1	.	12	TRBV7-9	CATTNRGIGYTF	TGTGCCACTACTAACAGGGGTATCGGCTACACCTTC
TRBJ2-7	.	.	16	TRBV6-5	CASSYSPGAISYEQYF	TGTGCCAGCAGTTACTCCCCAGGGGCTATCTCCTACGAGCAGTACTTC
TRBJ2-7	.	.	13	TRBV4-3	CASSQVLAREQYF	TGCGCCAGCAGCCAAGTATTGGCGCGGGAGCAGTACTTC
TRBJ2-1	.	once	13	TRBV27	CASSLGVDRSMFF	TGTGCCAGCAGTTTAGGGGTGGACAGATCGATGTTCTTC
TRBJ1-6	.	.	15	TRBV5-6	CASSLRGTYNSPLHF	TGTGCCAGCAGCTTGAGGGGAACCTATAATTCACCCCTCCACTTT
TRBJ1-1	.	.	13	TRBV5-8	CASSSNRGTEAFF	TGTGCCAGCAGCTCGAACCGGGGCACTGAAGCTTTCTTT
TRBJ2-5	TRBD2	.	15	TRBV4-2	CASSPSRGAQETQYF	TGTGCCAGCAGCCCCTCGCGGGGGGCCCAAGAGACCCAGTACTTC
TRBJ1-3	TRBD1	.	19	TRBV4-2	CASSQDLRDRWSSGNTIYF	TGTGCCAGCAGCCAAGATCTCCGGGACAGATGGAGTTCTGGAAACACCATATATTTT
TRBJ2-5	TRBD1	.	13	TRBV28	CASGPGQQETQYF	TGTGCCAGCGGACCGGGACAGCAAGAGACCCAGTACTTC
TRBJ2-3	.	once	14	TRBV14	CASSQDGGSDTQYF	TGTGCCAGCAGCCAAGATGGAGGGTCAGATACGCAGTATTTT
TRBJ2-3	.	.	16	TRBV28	CASTLQAGSSTDTQYF	TGTGCCAGCACTTTGCAGGCCGGATCTAGCACAGATACGCAGTATTTT
TRBJ1-2	.	.	12	TRBV7-2	CASSLERVGYTF	TGTGCCAGCAGCTTAGAAAGAGTGGGCTACACCTTC
TRBJ1-2	TRBD1	.	16	TRBV5-6	CASSDRTGASDVGYTF	TGTGCCAGCAGCGACAGGACAGGGGCCTCCGATGTTGGCTACACCTTC
TRBJ2-7	.	.	11	TRBV15	CATSQREEQYF	TGTGCCACCAGCCAAAGAGAGGAGCAGTACTTC
TRBJ2-7	.	.	12	TRBV6-2/TRBV6-3	CASSSAVYEQYF	TGTGCCAGCAGTTCCGCAGTTTACGAGCAGTACTTC
TRBJ2-3	.	once	13	TRBV4-1	CASSLRSPDTQYF	TGCGCCAGCAGCCTTAGAAGCCCAGATACGCAGTATTTT
TRBJ1-6	TRBD1	.	15	TRBV19	CASSKGDRDNSPLHF	TGTGCCAGTAGTAAAGGAGACAGGGATAATTCACCCCTCCACTTT
TRBJ2-7	.	.	15	TRBV27	CASSSPRAGTYEQYF	TGTGCCAGCAGTTCCCCGCGGGCCGGAACCTACGAGCAGTACTTC
TRBJ1-1	.	.	13	TRBV19	CASNQGQETEAFF	TGTGCCAGTAATCAGGGGCAGGAGACTGAAGCTTTCTTT
TRBJ1-2	.	few	14	TRBV18	CASSPTRSDYGYTF	TGTGCCAGCTCACCGACGCGGAGTGACTATGGCTACACCTTC
TRBJ2-6	TRBD1	.	17	TRBV4-2	CASSQEQGASGANVLTF	TGTGCCAGCAGCCAAGAACAGGGGGCCTCTGGGGCCAACGTCCTGACTTTC
TRBJ2-3	.	.	13	TRBV7-2	CASNFLGTDTQYF	TGTGCCAGCAACTTTCTCGGTACAGATACGCAGTATTTT
TRBJ1-5	.	.	15	TRBV10-3	CAISDQGNGNQPQHF	TGTGCCATCAGTGATCAGGGGAACGGCAATCAGCCCCAGCATTTT
TRBJ2-1	TRBD2	.	16	TRBV18	CASSPLLAGVTNEQFF	TGTGCCAGCTCACCCCTTCTAGCGGGAGTCACCAATGAGCAGTTCTTC
TRBJ1-2	TRBD1	.	15	TRBV7-2	CASTPGTGSNYGYTF	TGTGCCAGCACACCCGGGACAGGATCTAACTATGGCTACACCTTC
TRBJ2-7	.	.	13	TRBV5-1	CASTRAGSYEQYF	TGCGCCAGCACCCGGGCAGGGTCCTACGAGCAGTACTTC
TRBJ2-3	TRBD2	once	18	TRBV30	CAWTGMGLAGVGADTQYF	TGTGCCTGGACCGGGATGGGACTAGCGGGAGTAGGCGCAGATACGCAGTATTTT
TRBJ2-1	.	.	13	TRBV6-5	CASTSDSYNEQFF	TGTGCCAGCACCTCGGACAGCTACAATGAGCAGTTCTTC
TRBJ2-7	.	.	16	TRBV9	CASSVGGTQSSYEQYF	TGTGCCAGCAGCGTAGGCGGGACCCAGAGCTCCTACGAGCAGTACTTC
TRBJ1-1	.	.	14	TRBV6-2/TRBV6-3	CASSPAPARPEAFF	TGTGCCAGCAGTCCGGCACCGGCTAGACCCGAAGCTTTCTTT
TRBJ2-3	.	.	14	TRBV3-1/TRBV3-2	CASSHATGRDTQYF	TGTGCCAGCAGCCATGCCACGGGGAGAGATACGCAGTATTTT